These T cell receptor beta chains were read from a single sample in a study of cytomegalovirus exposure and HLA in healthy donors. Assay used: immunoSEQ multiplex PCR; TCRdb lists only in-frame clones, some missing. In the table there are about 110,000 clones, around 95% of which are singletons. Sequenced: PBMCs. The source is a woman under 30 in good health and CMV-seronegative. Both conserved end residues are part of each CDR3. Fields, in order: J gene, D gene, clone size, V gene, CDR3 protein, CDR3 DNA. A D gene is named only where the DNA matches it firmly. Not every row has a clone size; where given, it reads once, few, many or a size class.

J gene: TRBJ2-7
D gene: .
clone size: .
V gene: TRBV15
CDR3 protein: CATSTGVGYEQYF
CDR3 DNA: TGTGCCACCAGCACGGGGGTCGGCTACGAGCAGTACTTC

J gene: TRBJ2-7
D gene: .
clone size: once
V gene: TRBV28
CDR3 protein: CASVAVNYEQYF
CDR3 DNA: TGTGCCAGCGTAGCGGTCAACTACGAGCAGTACTTC

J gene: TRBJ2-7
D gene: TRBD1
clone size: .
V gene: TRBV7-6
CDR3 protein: CASSVRQGDHDEQYF
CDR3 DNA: TGTGCCAGCAGCGTCAGACAGGGGGATCACGACGAGCAGTACTTC

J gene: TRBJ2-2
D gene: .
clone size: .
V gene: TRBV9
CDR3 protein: CASSPPAALGELFF
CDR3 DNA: TGTGCCAGCAGCCCCCCCGCGGCTCTAGGGGAGCTGTTTTTT

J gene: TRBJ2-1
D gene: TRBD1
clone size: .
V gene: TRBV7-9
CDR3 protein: CASSSTGALYNEQFF
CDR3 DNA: TGTGCCAGCAGCAGCACAGGGGCTCTTTACAATGAGCAGTTCTTC

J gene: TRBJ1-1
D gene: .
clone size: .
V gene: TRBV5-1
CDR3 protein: CASSQGLGVNTEAFF
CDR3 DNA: TGCGCCAGCAGCCAGGGGTTGGGGGTGAACACTGAAGCTTTCTTT

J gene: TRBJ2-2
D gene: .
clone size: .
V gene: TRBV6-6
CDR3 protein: CASSYSIPANTGELFF
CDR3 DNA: TGTGCCAGCAGTTACTCGATCCCAGCGAACACCGGGGAGCTGTTTTTT

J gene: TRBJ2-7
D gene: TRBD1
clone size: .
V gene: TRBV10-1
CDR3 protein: CATGTGFKNEQYF
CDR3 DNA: TGCGCCACCGGGACAGGGTTTAAGAACGAGCAGTACTTC

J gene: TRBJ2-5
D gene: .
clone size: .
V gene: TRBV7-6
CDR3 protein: CASSLALQTEDEETQYF
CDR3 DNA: TGTGCCAGCAGCTTAGCCCTCCAAACGGAGGATGAAGAGACCCAGTACTTC

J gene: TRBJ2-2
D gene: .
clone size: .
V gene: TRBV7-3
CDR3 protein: CASSLVSGSGELFF
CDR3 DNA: TGTGCCAGCAGCTTAGTCTCAGGGTCCGGGGAGCTGTTTTTT

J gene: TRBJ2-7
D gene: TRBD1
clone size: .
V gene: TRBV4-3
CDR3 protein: CASSQDLTGGVGEQYF
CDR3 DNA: TGCGCCAGCAGCCAAGATCTTACAGGGGGCGTCGGCGAGCAGTACTTC

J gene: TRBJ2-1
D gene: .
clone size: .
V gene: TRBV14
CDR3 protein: CASSLTGSVSSYNEQFF
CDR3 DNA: TGTGCCAGCAGTCTGACGGGAAGTGTGAGCTCCTACAATGAGCAGTTCTTC

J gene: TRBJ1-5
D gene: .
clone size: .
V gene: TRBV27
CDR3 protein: CASSIQGLNQPQHF
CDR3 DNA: TGTGCCAGCAGTATACAGGGATTGAATCAGCCCCAGCATTTT

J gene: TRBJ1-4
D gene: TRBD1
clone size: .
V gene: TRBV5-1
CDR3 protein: CASSLAGGWGTNEKLFF
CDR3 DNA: TGCGCCAGCAGCTTAGCAGGGGGCTGGGGAACTAATGAAAAACTGTTTTTT

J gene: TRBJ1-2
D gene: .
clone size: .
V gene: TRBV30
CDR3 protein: CAWSVLTGVYGYTF
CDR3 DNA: TGTGCCTGGAGTGTACTTACGGGAGTCTATGGCTACACCTTC

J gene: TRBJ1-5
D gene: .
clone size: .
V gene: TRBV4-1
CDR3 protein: CASSQESYPSGIVQPQHF
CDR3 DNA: TGCGCCAGCAGCCAAGAGAGTTATCCTTCAGGGATCGTTCAGCCCCAGCATTTT

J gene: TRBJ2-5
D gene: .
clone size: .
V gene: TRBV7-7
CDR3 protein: CASSPKLLDSGETQYF
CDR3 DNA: TGTGCCAGCAGCCCTAAATTGTTGGACTCGGGAGAGACCCAGTACTTC

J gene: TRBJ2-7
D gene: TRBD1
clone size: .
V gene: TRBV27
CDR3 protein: CASSFRRGTGPGGYEQYF
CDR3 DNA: TGTGCCAGCAGTTTCCGAAGGGGAACTGGACCAGGGGGCTACGAGCAGTACTTC

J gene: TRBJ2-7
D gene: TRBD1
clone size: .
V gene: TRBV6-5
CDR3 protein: CASSYSSDRVSYEQYF
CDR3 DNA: TGTGCCAGCAGTTACTCCTCGGACAGGGTATCCTACGAGCAGTACTTC

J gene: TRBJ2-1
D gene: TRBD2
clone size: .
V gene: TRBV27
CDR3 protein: CASSLVSLAVNNEQFF
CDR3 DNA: TGTGCCAGCAGTTTGGTTTCGCTAGCGGTTAACAATGAGCAGTTCTTC

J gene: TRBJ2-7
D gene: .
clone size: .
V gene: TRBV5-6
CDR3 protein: CASSLVEGYEQYF
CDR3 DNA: TGTGCCAGCAGCCTCGTGGAGGGTTACGAGCAGTACTTC

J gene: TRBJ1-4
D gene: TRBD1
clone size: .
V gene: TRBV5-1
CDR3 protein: CASSSGQLLQLDNEKLFF
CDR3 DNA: TGCGCCAGCAGCTCGGGACAGCTGCTGCAACTGGATAATGAAAAACTGTTTTTT

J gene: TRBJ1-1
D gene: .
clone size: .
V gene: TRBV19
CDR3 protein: CASSLEGEGTEAFF
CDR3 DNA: TGTGCCAGTAGTTTAGAGGGCGAGGGCACTGAAGCTTTCTTT

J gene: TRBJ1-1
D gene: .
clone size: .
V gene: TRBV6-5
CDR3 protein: CASRGHLNTEAFF
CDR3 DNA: TGTGCCAGCAGAGGACACTTGAACACTGAAGCTTTCTTT

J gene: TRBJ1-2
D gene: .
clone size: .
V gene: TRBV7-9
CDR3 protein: CASSLGEGIIYGYTF
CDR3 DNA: TGTGCCAGCAGCTTAGGGGAGGGGATAATCTATGGCTACACCTTC

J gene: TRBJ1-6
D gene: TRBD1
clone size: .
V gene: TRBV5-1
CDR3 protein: CASSPDPTGVNSPLHF
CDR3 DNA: TGCGCCAGCAGCCCGGACCCGACAGGGGTCAATTCACCCCTCCACTTT

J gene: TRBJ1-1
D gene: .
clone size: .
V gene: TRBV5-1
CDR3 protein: CASSQDRNTEAFF
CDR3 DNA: TGCGCCAGCAGCCAGGACAGGAACACTGAAGCTTTCTTT

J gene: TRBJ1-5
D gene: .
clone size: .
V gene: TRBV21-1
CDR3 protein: CASSETRLDRDNQPQHF
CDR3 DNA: TGTGCCAGCAGCGAAACCCGGTTAGACAGGGACAATCAGCCCCAGCATTTT

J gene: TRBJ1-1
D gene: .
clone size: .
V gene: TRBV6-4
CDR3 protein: CASRYGQNTEAFF
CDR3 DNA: TGTGCCAGCAGATATGGACAGAACACTGAAGCTTTCTTT